Below, 10 T cell receptor beta chains from the same sample are listed, as sequenced in a study of control samples from healthy donors and cancer patients. Profiling relied on immunoSEQ multiplex PCR, and the TCRdb table lists in-frame clones only, not all of them. The data hold 180,000 or so clones, with 91% observed a single time. What was sequenced was blood. These receptors came from a woman aged 25 to 39 in good health.

The genes are TRBV28 and TRBJ2-7; D ambiguous. This CDR3 is built from 13 residues. Germline V lookup: CDR1 MDHEN, CDR2 SYDVKM. Deletions cut 6 bases from V and 3 bases from J, with 12 bases between. The CDR3 DNA follows: TGTGCCAGCAGCGCCGGACGGAGCTACGAGCAGTACTTC. As protein: CASSAGRSYEQYF.

This chain joins TRBV7-3 and TRBJ2-5; a weak D match, TRBD2 (5 bases). From germline, CDR1 is SGHTA and CDR2 FQGTGA. The CDR3 is 13 amino acids. The ends were cut back, 2 bases at V and 5 bases at J, with 9 bases in the middle. In DNA form, the CDR3 reads TGTGCCAGCAGCTTAGGGAGTCGGGAGACCCAGTACTTC. Protein: CASSLGSRETQYF.

The chain recombines TRBV27 with TRBJ1-6, with D unclear. In germline, CDR1 is MNHEY, CDR2 SMNVEV (reference sequence). Trimming shortened V by 3 bases and J by 5 bases, and 8 bases separated the two germline ends. This CDR3 region has 14 residues. The CDR3 loop reads CASSLRENNSPLHF. CDR3 coding DNA: TGTGCCAGCAGTTTGAGGGAGAATAATTCACCCCTCCACTTT.

The rearrangement uses TRBV6-5 and TRBJ1-4; 10 bases align to TRBD1. The CDR3 consists of 13 residues. Per the germline V gene, CDR1 is MNHEY and CDR2 is SVGAGI. After removal of 6 bases from V and 7 bases from J, the junction contained 2 bases not matched to a gene. DNA of the CDR3: TGTGCCAGCAGCCGGGACAGGGGTGAAAAACTGTTTTTT. Amino acid sequence: CASSRDRGEKLFF.

Of note for this clone: The identical CDR3 is also encoded by other nucleotide sequences in the sample. The CDR3 sequence: CASTIQGVNTEAFF. The CDR3 DNA is TGTGCCAGCACCATACAGGGCGTGAACACTGAAGCTTTCTTT. The rearrangement links TRBV7-9 to TRBJ1-1; D is perhaps TRBD1 (6 bases). From germline, CDR1 is SEHNR and CDR2 FQNEAQ (reference sequence). CDR3 length: 14 residues. V shed 7 bases and J shed 0 bases, with 12 bases lying between them.

Only one count was recorded for this clone. The genes are TRBV29-1 and TRBJ1-2, with TRBD1 as a possible D gene (5 bases). Germline assignment: CDR1 SQVTM and CDR2 ANQGSEA. This CDR3 is 12 amino acids long. Trimming pared 4 bases from V and 2 bases from J, leaving 8 bases between. CDR3 DNA: TGCAGCGTTGGTCCAGGGAACTATGGCTACACCTTC. Protein sequence: CSVGPGNYGYTF.

The gene calls are TRBV6-1 and TRBJ2-1; the match to TRBD1 covers 10 bases. Germline CDR1 MNHNS, CDR2 SASEGT. This CDR3 contains 14 residues. The J segment lost 8 bases and the V segment lost 1 base, leaving 2 bases of the junction unmatched. This CDR3 is CASSEGTGGYEQFF. CDR3 DNA sequence: TGTGCCAGCAGTGAAGGGACAGGGGGGTATGAGCAGTTCTTC.

The V call is TRBV27, the J call TRBJ2-3; D perhaps matches TRBD2 (5 bases). Between the trimmed V and J ends, which lost 4 bases and 1 base, there was a span of 9 bases. Germline V gives CDR1 MNHEY, CDR2 SMNVEV (reference sequence). This CDR3 is 14 amino acids long. Here the CDR3 reads CASSWNGGTDTQYF. DNA of the CDR3: TGTGCCAGCAGTTGGAACGGGGGCACAGATACGCAGTATTTT.

The chain recombines TRBV4-3 with TRBJ2-5, with D perhaps TRBD1 (6 bases). In germline, CDR1 is LGHNA, CDR2 YSLEER. The length of the CDR3 is 13 residues. Trimming pared 1 base from V and 6 bases from J, leaving 9 bases between. The CDR3 sequence: CASSQARGQTQYF. The CDR3 nucleotides read TGCGCCAGCAGCCAAGCCAGGGGTCAGACCCAGTACTTC.

The rearrangement joins TRBV27 to TRBJ2-7, with 7 bases identical to TRBD2. Germline V lookup: CDR1 MNHEY, CDR2 SMNVEV (reference sequence). The CDR3 extends over 14 amino acids. Losses at the gene ends were 5 bases for V and 7 bases for J; bases not matched to a gene: 11. The DNA of the CDR3 is TGTGCCAGCAGTCCCGTTCGCGGGAGTGGTGAGCAGTACTTC. Encoded protein: CASSPVRGSGEQYF.